Here is one T cell receptor beta chain with its context. Antigen specificity is unknown. At one of its ends the junction is not consistent with the germline gene, which may arise from a read error. Primers for the PCR totalled 60 Vbeta and 13 Jbeta. Produced via immunoSEQ multiplex PCR; TCRdb's table is partial and in-frame only. This sample has 130,000 to 150,000 clones, with about two thirds found just once. The data belong to a study of cytomegalovirus exposure and HLA in healthy donors. The CDR3 covers 16 residues. Germline V gene lookup returns CDR1 SSHAT and CDR2 FNYEAQ (reference sequence). Study conclusions and caveats: Presence/absence analyses supposed approximately even sequencing depth among donors.

The sequence came from a woman aged 18-30 years in good health and CMV-seronegative. The chain couples TRBV7-7 to TRBJ2-1; 9 nucleotides agree with TRBD2. Sequenced material: PBMCs. CDR3 sequence reads: CASSSEPAGGFGEQFF. The CDR3 DNA is TGTGCTAGCAGCTCCGAGCCGGCGGGGGGGTTCGGGGAGCAGTTCTTC. Together with reference TRBV7-7 and TRBJ2-1, the CDR3 gives the full variable domain: GAGVSQSPRYKVTKRGQDVTLRCDPISSHATLYWYQQALGQGPEFLTYFNYEAQPDKSGLPSDRFSAERPEGSISTLTIQRTEQRDSAMYRCASSSEPAGGFGEQFFGPGTRLTVL.